The TCR beta chain under discussion was sequenced for a study of blood T cells in healthy people across ages. A second roughly 6 to 12 cycle PCR used barcoded and J-beta primers. TCRdb re-derived calls from the 5' RACE reads in MiXCR, one entry per CDR3 protein. The table shows about 970,000 distinct CDR3 sequences, with roughly 51% occurring only once. There were at least 6 micrograms of total RNA extracted from every sample. From germline, CDR1 is MGHDK and CDR2 SYGVNS. V lost 3 bases to trimming and J lost 3 bases; unmatched junction nucleotides: 6. The CDR3 spans 16 residues. This chain links TRBV25-1 with TRBJ1-4, with TRBD1 matching 8 bases. The clonotype was recovered from a woman aged 55-69 years in good health. The sample was blood. Here the CDR3 DNA reads TGTGCCAGCAGTGATCCCAGGGGGCTCGCTAATGAAAAACTGTTTTTT. Translated, it gives CASSDPRGLANEKLFF.